Given below is one T cell receptor (beta chain) in context. Antigen unknown. This specimen belongs to a study of post-analysis software for immune sequencing data. Study-wide results and limits: Among 5 or 6 TRBV segments more frequent in patients than controls were TRBV5-6, TRBV5-1 and TRBV20-1.

Germline CDR1 reads LNHNV; CDR2 reads YYDKDF (reference sequence). Between the trimmed V and J ends, which lost 3 bases and 5 bases, there was a span of 13 bases. CDR3 length: 14 amino acids. Unique molecular identifiers were built into the TCR beta cDNA libraries. TCRdb recomputed calls from the PCR reads with MiXCR, one row per CDR3 protein. This table holds 750,000 to 950,000 distinct CDR3 sequences, 35% to 55% found once. This chain links TRBV15 with TRBJ2-5; D remains ambiguous. Sample: blood. The TCR originated in a girl under 18 with multiple sclerosis. This chain's CDR3 is CATSSSKATETQYF. CDR3 in DNA: TGTGCCACCAGCAGCTCCAAAGCTACGGAGACCCAGTACTTC.